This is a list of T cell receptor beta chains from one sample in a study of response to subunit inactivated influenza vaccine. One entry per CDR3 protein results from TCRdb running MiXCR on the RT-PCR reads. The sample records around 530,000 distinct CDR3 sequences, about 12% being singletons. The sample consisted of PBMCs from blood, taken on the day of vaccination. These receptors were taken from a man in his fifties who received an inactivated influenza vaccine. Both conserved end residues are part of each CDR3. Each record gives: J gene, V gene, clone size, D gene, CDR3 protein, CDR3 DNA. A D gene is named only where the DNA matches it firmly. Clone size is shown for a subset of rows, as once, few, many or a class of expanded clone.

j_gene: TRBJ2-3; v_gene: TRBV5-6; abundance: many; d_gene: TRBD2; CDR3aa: CASSNWDYGDTQYF; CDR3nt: TGTGCCAGCAGCAACTGGGACTATGGGGATACGCAGTATTTT
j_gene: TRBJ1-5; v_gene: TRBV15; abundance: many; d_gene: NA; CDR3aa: CATSYGRNHGRNQPQHF; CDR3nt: TGTGCCACCAGCTACGGCAGGAACCACGGTCGGAATCAGCCCCAGCATTTT
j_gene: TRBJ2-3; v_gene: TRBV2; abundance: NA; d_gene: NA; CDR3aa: CATSWADTQYF; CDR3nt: TGTGCCACGTCGTGGGCAGATACGCAGTATTTT
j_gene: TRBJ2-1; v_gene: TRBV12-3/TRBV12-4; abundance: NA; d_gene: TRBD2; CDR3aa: CASRISGSSEQFF; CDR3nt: TGTGCCAGCAGGATTAGCGGGAGTAGTGAGCAGTTCTTC
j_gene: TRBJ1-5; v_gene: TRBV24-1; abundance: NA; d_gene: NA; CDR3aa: CATNQGGSNQPQHF; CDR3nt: TGTGCCACCAACCAGGGAGGTAGCAATCAGCCCCAGCATTTT
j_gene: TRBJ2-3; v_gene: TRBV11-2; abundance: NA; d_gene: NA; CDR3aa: CASSSMGGSTDTQYF; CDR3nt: TGTGCCAGCAGCTCGATGGGAGGCAGCACAGATACGCAGTATTTT
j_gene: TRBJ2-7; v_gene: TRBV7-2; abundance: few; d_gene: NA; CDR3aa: CASSYRLGHEQYF; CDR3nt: TGTGCCAGCAGCTACCGACTGGGCCACGAGCAGTACTTC
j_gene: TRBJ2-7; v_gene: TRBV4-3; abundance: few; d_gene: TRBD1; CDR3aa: CASSQGTGISYEQYF; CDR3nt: TGCGCCAGCAGCCAAGGGACAGGAATCTCCTACGAGCAGTACTTC
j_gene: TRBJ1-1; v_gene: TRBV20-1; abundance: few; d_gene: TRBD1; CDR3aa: CSARGPGGTNTEAFF; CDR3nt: TGCAGTGCTAGAGGTCCAGGGGGTACAAACACTGAAGCTTTCTTT
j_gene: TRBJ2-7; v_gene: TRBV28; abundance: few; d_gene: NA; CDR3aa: CASSPPQTSYEQYF; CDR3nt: TGTGCCAGCAGTCCCCCCCAGACCTCCTACGAGCAGTACTTC
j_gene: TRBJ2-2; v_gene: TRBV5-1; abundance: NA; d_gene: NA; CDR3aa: CASSVGPLTGELFF; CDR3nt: TGCGCCAGCAGCGTGGGACCGCTCACCGGGGAGCTGTTTTTT
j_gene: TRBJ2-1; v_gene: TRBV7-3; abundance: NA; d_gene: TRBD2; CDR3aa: CASSPKGTSGSDEQFF; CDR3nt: TGTGCCAGCAGCCCTAAGGGGACTAGCGGGAGCGATGAGCAGTTCTTC
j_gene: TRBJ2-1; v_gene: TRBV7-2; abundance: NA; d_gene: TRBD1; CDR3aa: CASSPSNRGYEQFF; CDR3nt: TGTGCCAGCAGCCCCTCAAACAGGGGGTATGAGCAGTTCTTC
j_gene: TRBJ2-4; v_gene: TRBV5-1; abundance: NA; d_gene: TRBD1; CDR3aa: CASSARGQQNIQYF; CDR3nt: TGCGCCAGCAGCGCCCGGGGACAGCAGAACATTCAGTACTTC
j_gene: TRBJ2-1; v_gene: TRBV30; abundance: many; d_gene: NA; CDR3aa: CAWSVQGSNEQFF; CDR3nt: TGTGCCTGGAGTGTACAGGGTAGCAATGAGCAGTTCTTC
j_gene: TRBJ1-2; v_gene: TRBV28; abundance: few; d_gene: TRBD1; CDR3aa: CASTESGQGGGYTF; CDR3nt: TGTGCCAGCACCGAATCGGGACAGGGTGGCGGCTACACCTTC
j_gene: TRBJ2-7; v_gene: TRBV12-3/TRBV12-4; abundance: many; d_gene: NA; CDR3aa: CASSLARGYEQYF; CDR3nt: TGTGCCAGCAGTTTAGCCAGGGGCTACGAGCAGTACTTC
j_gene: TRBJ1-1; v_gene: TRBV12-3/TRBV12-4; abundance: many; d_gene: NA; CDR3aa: CASSPDVNTEAFF; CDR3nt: TGTGCCAGCAGCCCCGATGTGAACACTGAAGCTTTCTTT
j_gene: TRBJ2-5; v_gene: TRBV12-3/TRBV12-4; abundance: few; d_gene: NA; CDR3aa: CASSLPGSGQETQYF; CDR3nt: TGTGCCAGCAGCCTACCCGGGTCAGGCCAAGAGACCCAGTACTTC
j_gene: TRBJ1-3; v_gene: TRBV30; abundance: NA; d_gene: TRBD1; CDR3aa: CASGTGGLGNTIYF; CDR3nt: TGTGCCTCGGGGACAGGGGGCCTTGGAAACACCATATATTTT
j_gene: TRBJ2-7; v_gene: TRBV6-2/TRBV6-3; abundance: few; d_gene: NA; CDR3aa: CASSYLAGDSGEQYF; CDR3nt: TGTGCCAGCAGTTACTTGGCAGGGGACTCGGGAGAGCAGTACTTC
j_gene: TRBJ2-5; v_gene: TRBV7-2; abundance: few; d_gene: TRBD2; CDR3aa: CASSRATSDETQYF; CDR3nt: TGTGCCAGCAGCCGAGCCACTAGCGACGAGACCCAGTACTTC
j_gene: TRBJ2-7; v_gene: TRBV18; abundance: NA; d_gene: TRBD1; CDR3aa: CASSPGTGGVLPGGPSYEQYF; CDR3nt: TGTGCCAGCTCACCAGGGACAGGGGGAGTCCTTCCGGGAGGGCCCTCCTACGAGCAGTACTTC
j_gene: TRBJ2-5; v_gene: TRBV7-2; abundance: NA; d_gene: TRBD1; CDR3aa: CASSLLGQYVETQYF; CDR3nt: TGTGCCAGCAGCTTACTGGGACAGTATGTAGAGACCCAGTACTTC
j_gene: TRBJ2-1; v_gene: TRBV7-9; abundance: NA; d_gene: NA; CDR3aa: CASSISRGLARNEQFF; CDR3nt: TGTGCCAGCAGCATCTCTCGGGGCCTTGCACGCAATGAGCAGTTCTTC
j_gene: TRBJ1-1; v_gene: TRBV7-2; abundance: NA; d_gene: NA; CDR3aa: CASSLVRGTNTEAFF; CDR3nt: TGTGCCAGCAGCTTAGTGCGGGGAACGAACACTGAAGCTTTCTTT
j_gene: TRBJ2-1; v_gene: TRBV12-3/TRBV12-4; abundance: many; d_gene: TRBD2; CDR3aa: CASSYAGGTSGGYEQFF; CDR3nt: TGTGCCAGCAGTTACGCCGGGGGGACTAGCGGGGGTTACGAGCAGTTCTTC
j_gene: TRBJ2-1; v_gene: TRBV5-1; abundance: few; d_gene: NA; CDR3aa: CASSLAGEEQFF; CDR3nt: TGCGCCAGCAGCTTGGCGGGAGAGGAGCAGTTCTTC
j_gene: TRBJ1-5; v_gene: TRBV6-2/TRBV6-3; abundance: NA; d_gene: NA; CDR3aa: CASSYAYSNQPQHF; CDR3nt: TGTGCCAGCAGTTACGCCTATAGCAATCAGCCCCAGCATTTT
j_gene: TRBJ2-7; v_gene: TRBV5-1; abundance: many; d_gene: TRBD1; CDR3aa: CASSLEAGGNYEQYF; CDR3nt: TGCGCCAGCAGCTTGGAGGCAGGGGGCAACTACGAGCAGTACTTC
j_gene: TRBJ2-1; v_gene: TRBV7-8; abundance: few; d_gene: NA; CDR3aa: CASSPTDPYNEQFF; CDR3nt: TGTGCCAGCAGCCCCACTGATCCATACAATGAGCAGTTCTTC
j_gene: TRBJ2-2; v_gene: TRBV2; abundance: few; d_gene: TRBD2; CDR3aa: CASSEAGLVVAGELFF; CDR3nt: TGTGCCAGCAGTGAGGCTGGACTAGTTGTCGCCGGGGAGCTGTTTTTT
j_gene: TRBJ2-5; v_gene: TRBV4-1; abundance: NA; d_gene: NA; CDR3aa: CASSQTQSRETQYF; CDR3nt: TGCGCCAGCAGCCAGACGCAGAGTAGAGAGACCCAGTACTTC
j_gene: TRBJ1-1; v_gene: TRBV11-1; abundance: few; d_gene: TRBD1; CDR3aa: CASSLGRGYGTEAFF; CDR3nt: TGTGCCAGCAGCTTGGGCAGGGGGTATGGCACTGAAGCTTTCTTT
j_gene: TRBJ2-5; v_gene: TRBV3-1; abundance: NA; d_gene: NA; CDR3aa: CASMGARQETQYF; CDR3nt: TGTGCCTCCATGGGGGCTAGGCAAGAGACCCAGTACTTC
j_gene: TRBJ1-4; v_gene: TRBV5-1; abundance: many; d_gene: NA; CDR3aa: CASSLWSYNEKLFF; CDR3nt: TGCGCCAGCAGCTTGTGGTCTTATAATGAAAAACTGTTTTTT
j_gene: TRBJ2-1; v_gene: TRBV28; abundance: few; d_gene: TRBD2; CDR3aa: CASSNPGGRGDEQFF; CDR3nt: TGTGCCAGCAGCAACCCGGGGGGGCGGGGTGATGAGCAGTTCTTC
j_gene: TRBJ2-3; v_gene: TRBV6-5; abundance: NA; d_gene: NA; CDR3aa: CASSYSRERDTQYF; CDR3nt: TGTGCCAGCAGTTACTCGCGCGAGCGGGATACGCAGTATTTT
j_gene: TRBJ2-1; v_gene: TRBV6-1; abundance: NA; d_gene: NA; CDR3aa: CASRETPSYNEQFF; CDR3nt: TGTGCCAGCAGGGAGACTCCGTCCTACAATGAGCAGTTCTTC
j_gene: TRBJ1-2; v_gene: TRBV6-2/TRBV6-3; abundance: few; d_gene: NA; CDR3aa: CASSEGRLYGYTF; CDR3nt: TGTGCCAGCAGCGAGGGACGCCTCTACGGCTACACCTTC
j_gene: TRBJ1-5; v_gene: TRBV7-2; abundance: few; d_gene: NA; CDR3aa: CASSNHRGDQPQHF; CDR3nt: TGTGCCAGCAGCAATCATCGGGGGGATCAGCCCCAGCATTTT
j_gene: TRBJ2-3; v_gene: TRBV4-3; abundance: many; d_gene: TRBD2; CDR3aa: CASSQGTGIAGTDTQYF; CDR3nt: TGCGCCAGCAGCCAAGGAACCGGGATAGCGGGGACAGATACGCAGTATTTT
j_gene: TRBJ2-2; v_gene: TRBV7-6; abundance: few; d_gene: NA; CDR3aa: CASSSELGVTGELFF; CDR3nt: TGTGCCAGCAGCTCCGAACTGGGGGTAACCGGGGAGCTGTTTTTT
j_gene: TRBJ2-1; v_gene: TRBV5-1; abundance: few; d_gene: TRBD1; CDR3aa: CASSRKGQGSYNEQFF; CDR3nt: TGCGCCAGCAGCCGGAAGGGACAGGGGTCCTACAATGAGCAGTTCTTC
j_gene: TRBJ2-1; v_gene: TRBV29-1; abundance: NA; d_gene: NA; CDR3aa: CSVVSGNNEQFF; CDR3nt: TGCAGCGTTGTCTCAGGGAACAATGAGCAGTTCTTC
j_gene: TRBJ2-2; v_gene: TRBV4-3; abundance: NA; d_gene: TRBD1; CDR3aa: CASSQPGQRGGELFF; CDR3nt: TGCGCCAGCAGCCAACCGGGACAGCGAGGCGGGGAGCTGTTTTTT
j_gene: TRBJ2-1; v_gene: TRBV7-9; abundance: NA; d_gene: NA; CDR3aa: CASSLGTNTREQFF; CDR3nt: TGTGCCAGCAGCTTAGGGACTAACACCCGTGAGCAGTTCTTC
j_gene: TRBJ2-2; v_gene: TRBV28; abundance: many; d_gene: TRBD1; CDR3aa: CASRLGTGRGTGELFF; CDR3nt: TGTGCCAGCAGACTAGGGACAGGGAGGGGGACCGGGGAGCTGTTTTTT
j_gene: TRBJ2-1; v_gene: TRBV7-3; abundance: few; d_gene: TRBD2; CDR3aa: CASSPRGLAGPRNEQFF; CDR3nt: TGTGCCAGCAGCCCTAGAGGACTAGCGGGACCCCGAAATGAGCAGTTCTTC
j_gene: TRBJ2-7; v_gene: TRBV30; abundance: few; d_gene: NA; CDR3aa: CAWSSQRRSYEQYF; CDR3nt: TGTGCCTGGAGTTCCCAACGGAGGTCCTACGAGCAGTACTTC
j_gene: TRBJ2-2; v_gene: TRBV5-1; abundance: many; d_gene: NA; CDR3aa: CASSLGIAGELFF; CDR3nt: TGCGCCAGCAGCTTGGGTATAGCCGGGGAGCTGTTTTTT
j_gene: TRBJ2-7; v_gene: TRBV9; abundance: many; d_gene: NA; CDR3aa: CASGGGSSYEQYF; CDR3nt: TGTGCCAGCGGCGGAGGTAGCTCCTACGAGCAGTACTTC